The rows below give T cell receptor beta chains drawn from one sample of a study of T-cell reconstitution after alpha-beta-depleted transplantation in children. Each CDR3 protein gets one entry after TCRdb re-called the PCR reads with MiXCR. The table has 670,000 or so distinct CDR3 sequences, around 12% seen once. The source was PBMCs, collected before TCRalphabeta/CD19-depleted stem cell transplant. Receptor source: a girl aged 2 to 10 with congenital amegakaryocytic thrombocytopenia, due to receive a stem cell transplant. CDR3s include the opening cysteine and the closing phenylalanine or tryptophan. The D gene is left open where the match is weak. Clone size is given for some rows only: seen once, a few or many times, or a class if the clone is expanded.

D	J	V	size	CDR3	DNA
-	TRBJ1-2	TRBV12-5	few	CASGLRGYGYTF	TGTGCTAGTGGTTTGAGAGGGTATGGCTACACCTTC
-	TRBJ2-5	TRBV19	-	CASSNRDGSLETQYF	TGTGCCAGTAGTAACCGGGACGGATCTTTGGAGACCCAGTACTTC
-	TRBJ1-1	TRBV5-1	-	CASSLVSPSPHTEAFF	TGCGCCAGCAGCTTGGTATCGCCCAGCCCACACACTGAAGCTTTCTTT
TRBD2	TRBJ2-1	TRBV7-2	few	CASRAGGISYNEQFF	TGTGCCAGCAGAGCGGGAGGGATCTCCTACAATGAGCAGTTCTTC
TRBD1	TRBJ1-1	TRBV12-3/TRBV12-4	-	CASRASQGKANTEAFF	TGTGCCAGCAGGGCGTCACAGGGGAAAGCTAACACTGAAGCTTTCTTT
-	TRBJ2-7	TRBV11-2	few	CASSLGGNGEQYF	TGTGCCAGCAGCTTAGGGGGGAATGGCGAGCAGTACTTC
-	TRBJ1-5	TRBV28	few	CASSFLGITFGQPQHF	TGTGCCAGCAGTTTTTTAGGGATAACGTTTGGTCAGCCCCAGCATTTT
-	TRBJ2-2	TRBV7-6	once	CASSFGGTGTGELFF	TGTGCCAGCAGCTTTGGCGGGACGGGCACCGGGGAGCTGTTTTTT
TRBD2	TRBJ2-3	TRBV29-1	-	CSVYKTSGTDTQYF	TGCAGCGTCTACAAGACTAGCGGGACAGATACGCAGTATTTT
-	TRBJ2-3	TRBV29-1	once	CSVEDVYLGPATGTQYF	TGCAGCGTTGAAGATGTTTATCTGGGCCCCGCGACAGGTACGCAGTATTTT
-	TRBJ2-1	TRBV20-1	many	CSAGDNSGYNEQFF	TGCAGTGCGGGGGATAACAGCGGGTACAATGAGCAGTTCTTC
TRBD2	TRBJ2-2	TRBV27	few	CASKRTSGSFGELFF	TGTGCCAGCAAGAGGACTAGCGGGAGCTTCGGGGAGCTGTTTTTT
TRBD1	TRBJ2-3	TRBV10-3	many	CAINPKQGAGTDTQYF	TGTGCCATCAATCCAAAGCAGGGGGCCGGGACAGATACGCAGTATTTT
-	TRBJ2-7	TRBV5-1	many	CASSLEVQAPYEQYF	TGCGCCAGCAGCTTGGAGGTACAGGCACCCTACGAGCAGTACTTC
-	TRBJ2-7	TRBV9	-	CASSVGASLKGEQYF	TGTGCCAGCAGCGTAGGGGCCTCCCTCAAGGGCGAGCAGTACTTC
-	TRBJ2-1	TRBV12-3/TRBV12-4	few	CASSWAGTSYNEQFF	TGTGCCAGCAGTTGGGCGGGCACCTCCTACAATGAGCAGTTCTTC
TRBD1	TRBJ1-4	TRBV11-2	-	CASSPDRVSEKLIF	TGTGCCAGCAGCCCCGACAGGGTTTCTGAAAAACTGATTTTT
-	TRBJ2-1	TRBV5-5	many	CASSSPREQFF	TGTGCCAGCAGCTCGCCTCGGGAGCAGTTCTTC
-	TRBJ1-1	TRBV29-1	few	CSGRGETEAFF	TGCAGCGGCAGAGGGGAGACTGAAGCTTTCTTT
-	TRBJ2-5	TRBV20-1	many	CSATGLQETQYF	TGCAGTGCAACCGGACTGCAAGAGACCCAGTACTTC
TRBD2	TRBJ2-3	TRBV5-1	few	CASRGTGLAGGSDTQYF	TGCGCCAGCAGAGGCACGGGACTAGCGGGAGGCTCAGATACGCAGTATTTT
TRBD2	TRBJ2-7	TRBV4-2	many	CASSQGTSGRFGEQYF	TGTGCCAGCAGCCAAGGGACTAGCGGGAGGTTCGGCGAGCAGTACTTC
-	TRBJ2-5	TRBV7-2	many	CASSLARLRDNIRKTQYF	TGTGCCAGCAGCTTAGCGAGGCTTAGGGACAACATAAGGAAGACCCAGTACTTC
-	TRBJ2-1	TRBV7-9	-	CASSPGPTTRDEQFF	TGTGCCAGCAGTCCGGGCCCCACCACGCGGGATGAGCAGTTCTTC
TRBD2	TRBJ2-2	TRBV27	many	CASAQEWTSNRGELFF	TGTGCCAGTGCCCAGGAGTGGACTAGCAATCGCGGGGAGCTGTTTTTT
-	TRBJ2-1	TRBV25-1	-	CASSEYEGTDHNEQFF	TGTGCCAGCAGTGAATATGAGGGGACGGACCACAATGAGCAGTTCTTC
-	TRBJ2-1	TRBV7-2	many	CASRREWDNEQFF	TGTGCCAGCAGACGGGAATGGGACAATGAGCAGTTCTTC
TRBD2	TRBJ2-2	TRBV9	few	CASSVAPGTRSVTGELFF	TGTGCCAGCAGCGTAGCGCCCGGGACTAGATCTGTCACCGGGGAGCTGTTTTTT
TRBD1	TRBJ2-7	TRBV10-3	many	CAISDGVGQYPYEQYF	TGTGCCATCAGTGATGGTGTGGGACAGTACCCCTACGAGCAGTACTTC
-	TRBJ2-3	TRBV5-1	-	CASSFERTTDTQYF	TGCGCCAGCAGCTTCGAGCGGACCACAGATACGCAGTATTTT
TRBD2	TRBJ2-2	TRBV20-1	-	CSARIVGLAGVLTGELFF	TGCAGTGCTAGGATTGTTGGGCTAGCGGGAGTCTTGACCGGGGAGCTGTTTTTT
-	TRBJ2-7	TRBV15	many	CATSSDRRTLSYEQYF	TGTGCCACCAGCAGTGACCGAAGAACCTTGTCATACGAGCAGTACTTC
TRBD2	TRBJ2-5	TRBV12-3/TRBV12-4	many	CASRLAGSETQYF	TGTGCCAGCAGGCTAGCGGGATCCGAGACCCAGTACTTC
TRBD2	TRBJ2-7	TRBV29-1	many	CSVEDREGGYEQYF	TGCAGCGTTGAAGACAGGGAGGGCGGATACGAGCAGTACTTC
-	TRBJ2-7	TRBV4-1	-	CASSQPLEGSYEQYF	TGCGCCAGCAGCCAGCCTTTGGAGGGCTCCTACGAGCAGTACTTC
-	TRBJ2-3	TRBV5-6	-	CASSLAPRQGGSDTQYF	TGTGCCAGCAGCTTGGCCCCCAGACAGGGAGGTTCAGATACGCAGTATTTT
TRBD2	TRBJ2-1	TRBV20-1	few	CSAPRSVAGGLGNEQFF	TGCAGTGCCCCCCGATCCGTAGCGGGAGGGTTAGGTAATGAGCAGTTCTTC
-	TRBJ2-1	TRBV12-3/TRBV12-4	many	CASSLDSLNEQFF	TGTGCCAGCAGTTTAGACAGCCTTAACGAGCAGTTCTTC